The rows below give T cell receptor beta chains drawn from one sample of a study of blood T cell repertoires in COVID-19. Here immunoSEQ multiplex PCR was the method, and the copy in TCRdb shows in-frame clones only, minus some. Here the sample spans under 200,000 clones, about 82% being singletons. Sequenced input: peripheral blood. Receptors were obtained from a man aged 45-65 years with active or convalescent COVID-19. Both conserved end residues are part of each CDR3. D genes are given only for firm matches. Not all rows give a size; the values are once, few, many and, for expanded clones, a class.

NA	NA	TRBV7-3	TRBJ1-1	CASSLLQGTEAFF	TGTGCCAGCAGCTTGCTTCAGGGGACTGAAGCTTTCTTT
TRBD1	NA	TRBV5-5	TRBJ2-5	CASSSTGGDRETQYF	TGTGCCAGCAGCTCGACAGGGGGAGACAGGGAGACCCAGTACTTC
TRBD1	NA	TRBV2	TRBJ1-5	CASSEDRPGGQPQHF	TGTGCCAGCAGTGAGGACAGGCCAGGAGGTCAGCCCCAGCATTTT
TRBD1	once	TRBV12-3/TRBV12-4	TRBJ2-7	CASSSTGFNEQYF	TGTGCCAGCAGTTCGACAGGGTTCAACGAGCAGTACTTC
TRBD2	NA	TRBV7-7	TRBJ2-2	CASSKGIVGLAGGGTGELFF	TGTGCTAGCAGCAAGGGAATCGTGGGACTAGCGGGAGGTGGCACCGGGGAGCTGTTTTTT
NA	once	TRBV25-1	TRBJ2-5	CASSEGGGSAGWVETQYF	TGTGCCAGCAGTGAAGGGGGAGGTAGCGCCGGTTGGGTAGAGACCCAGTACTTC
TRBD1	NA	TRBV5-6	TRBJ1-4	CASSLWTGGATNEKLFF	TGTGCCAGCAGTCTATGGACAGGGGGGGCAACTAATGAAAAACTGTTTTTT
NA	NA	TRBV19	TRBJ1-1	CASSPGDRPWATEAFF	TGTGCCAGTAGTCCCGGAGACAGGCCCTGGGCCACTGAAGCTTTCTTT
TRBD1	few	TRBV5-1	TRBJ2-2	CASSEGGANGELFF	TGCGCCAGCAGTGAAGGGGGCGCAAACGGGGAGCTGTTTTTT
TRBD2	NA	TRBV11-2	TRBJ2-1	CASSLETSGHNEQFF	TGTGCCAGCAGCTTAGAGACTAGCGGACACAATGAGCAGTTCTTC
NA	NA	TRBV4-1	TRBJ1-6	CASSQTGSYNSPLHF	TGCGCCAGCAGCCAGACAGGATCCTATAATTCACCCCTCCACTTT
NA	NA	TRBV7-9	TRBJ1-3	CASITSSIGGGNTIYF	TGTGCCAGCATCACCTCTAGTATAGGGGGTGGAAACACCATATATTTT
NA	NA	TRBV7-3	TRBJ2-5	CASSLRGQNQETQYF	TGTGCCAGCAGCTTAAGAGGCCAGAACCAAGAGACCCAGTACTTC